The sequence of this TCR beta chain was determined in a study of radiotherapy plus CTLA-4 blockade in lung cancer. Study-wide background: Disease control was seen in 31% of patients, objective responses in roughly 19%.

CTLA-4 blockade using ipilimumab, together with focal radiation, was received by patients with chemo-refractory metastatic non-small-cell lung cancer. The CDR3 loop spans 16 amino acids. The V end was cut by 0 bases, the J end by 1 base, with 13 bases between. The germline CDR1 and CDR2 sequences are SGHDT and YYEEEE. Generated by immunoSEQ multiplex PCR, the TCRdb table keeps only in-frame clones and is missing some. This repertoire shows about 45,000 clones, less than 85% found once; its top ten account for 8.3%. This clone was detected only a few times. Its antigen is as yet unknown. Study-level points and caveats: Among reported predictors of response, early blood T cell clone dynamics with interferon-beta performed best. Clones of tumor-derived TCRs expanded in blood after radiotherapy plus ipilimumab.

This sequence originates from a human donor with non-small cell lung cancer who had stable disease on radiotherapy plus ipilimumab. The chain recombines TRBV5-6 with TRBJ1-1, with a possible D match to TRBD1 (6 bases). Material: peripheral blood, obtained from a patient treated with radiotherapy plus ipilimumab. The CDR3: CASSLEWGGPNTEAFF. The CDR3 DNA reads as TGTGCCAGCAGCTTGGAATGGGGGGGGCCGAACACTGAAGCTTTCTTT.